This record looks at one T cell receptor beta chain sequence and its context. The antigen it binds to is not known. No base quality information exists; no much larger clone differs at one position. The data were obtained in a study of blood T cell repertoires in COVID-19 (TCRdb year 2020). Turning to the overall study: Samples from collaborators originated in the United States, Italy and Spain and spanned both the acute and convalescent phases of COVID-19. A de-identified subject ID, COVID-19 status, age in years and sex were almost always included in the sample metadata. Where available, HLA class I and class II types were taken from metadata supplied by the sample provider and were not determined by assay-based typing. Samples came from the ongoing ImmuneRACE study (first 160 participants) plus 1,254 subjects from 6 global collaborators. The repertoires were released in a freely available public database meant as a resource for research on the immune response to SARS-CoV-2. The material from the prospective study consisted of cDNA or gDNA derived from T cells, B-cell-depleted T cells, or PBMCs. The dataset comprised deeply sampled blood TCRbeta repertoires from subjects exposed to, actively infected with, or recovered from COVID-19.

The CDR3 runs 17 residues from the cysteine to the phenylalanine. Of the read, only the CDR3 DNA is kept; its 51 bases are in frame from base 1. CDR1 and CDR2, per the germline V gene, are SGHRS and YFSETQ. Relative to germline, V is missing 4 bases and J is missing 7 bases, with 15 bases of the junction outside any gene match. A second Seattle source provided samples from volunteer blood donors who had recovered from COVID-19. The collaborating institutions used their own protocols to collect whole blood in K2EDTA tubes. Collaborator samples were shipped for TCRbeta analysis as frozen whole blood, isolated PBMCs, or DNA extracted from either sample type. TCRbeta CDR3 regions were amplified from genomic DNA using the immunoSEQ Assay, a bias-controlled multiplex PCR. The paper's processing steps were these. Nucleated cell counts per sample were estimated from amplification of reference gene primers within the assay. To quantify the absolute abundance of each unique TCRbeta CDR3 rearrangement, sequence reads were collapsed and filtered. For each sample, productive Simpson clonality was calculated as the square root of Simpson's diversity index across productive rearrangements. What TCRdb holds here is the immuneACCESS table cut down to in-frame rearrangements. Part of the clones is not present; checked against another copy, under half of the missing clones reflect an unresolved V gene, and the others are unexplained. Clone size and the V and J calls come from that table; the DNA yielded D and trimming. For this sample the table gives approximately 200,000 clones, of which approximately 80% were detected only once. The leading ten clones occupy approximately 5% of the sample.

Beyond this particular receptor, the publication reports: How much clinical and demographic metadata was included differed by source and by participant, and the metadata was provided uncurated.

Material for sequencing was peripheral blood. The sequence derives from a woman aged 60 to 75 who had recovered from COVID-19. The chain couples TRBV5-1 to TRBJ2-3; TRBD2 aligns with 10 central bases. CDR3 reads: CASSPPRVKRGGYTQYF. The DNA sequence follows: TGCGCCAGCAGCCCCCCACGGGTTAAGCGGGGGGGTTATACGCAGTATTTT.